This passage covers 5 T cell receptor beta chains from one sample sequenced in a study of CD8 T cells in ankylosing spondylitis. Study observations and caveats: Ankylosing spondylitis blood appeared to be characterized by a TCR beta motif of roughly eight highly homologous variants.

Antigen specificity for these receptors is unknown. TCRdb reprocessed the 5' RACE reads with MiXCR, giving one entry per CDR3 protein. The data hold around 770,000 distinct CDR3 sequences, with about 20% observed a single time. Sequenced material: blood, either unsorted or a sorted T cell fraction (not recorded which). Source of these receptors: a male donor with ankylosing spondylitis.

This clonotype was seen more than once but under ten times. The chain joins TRBV5-1 to TRBJ1-4; TRBD1 is a possible D gene (5 bases). Trimming shortened V by 4 bases and J by 8 bases, and 18 bases separated the two germline ends. The CDR3 sequence is 15 residues long. CDR1 and CDR2 (germline): SGHRS, YFSETQ. This CDR3 reads CASSAYSGGDEKLFF. CDR3 bases: TGCGCCAGCAGCGCGTACTCAGGAGGGGACGAAAAACTGTTTTTT.

The table lists this clonotype with a few counts. CDR3 sequence (DNA): TGCGCCAGCAGCCAAGATACCCATCTCTCTGGAAACACCATATATTTT. Amino acid sequence: CASSQDTHLSGNTIYF. V and J are TRBV4-1 and TRBJ1-3; D not certain. This CDR3 is 16 amino acids long. Trimming took 0 bases from V and 0 from J, leaving 9 bases between them. Germline-derived CDR1 and CDR2 are MGHRA and YSYEKL.

This clonotype was found a few times. CDR3 nucleotide sequence: TGCGCCAGCTCGGAAGGGACACAGAATTCACCCCTCCACTTT. It codes for CASSEGTQNSPLHF. This chain uses TRBV5-1 with TRBJ1-6; D is possibly TRBD1 (6 bases). Germline V gene data show CDR1 as SGHRS and CDR2 as YFSETQ. The V gene lost 7 bases and the J gene lost 7 bases, with 15 bases spanning the gap. CDR3 length equals 14 residues. The complete variable domain, with remaining parts taken from reference TRBV5-1 and TRBJ1-6, reads KAGVTQTPRYLIKTRGQQVTLSCSPISGHRSVSWYQQTPGQGLQFLFEYFSETQRNKGNFPGRFSGRQFSNSRSEMNVSTLELGDSALYLCASSEGTQNSPLHFGNGTRLTVT.

The V call is TRBV4-1, the J call TRBJ2-4, with 8 bases identical to TRBD2. The J segment lost 9 bases and the V segment lost 1 base, leaving 5 bases of the junction unmatched. The CDR3 sequence is 14 residues long. The germline V gene encodes CDR1 MGHRA and CDR2 YSYEKL. CDR3 nucleotide sequence: TGCGCCAGCAGCCAAGGGGCGGGGGGAAGCATTCAGTACTTC. It codes for CASSQGAGGSIQYF.

There are a few counts of this clonotype. This chain joins TRBV27 and TRBJ2-7; 12 nucleotides match TRBD2. Germline values: CDR1 MNHEY, CDR2 SMNVEV (reference sequence). The CDR3 contains 15 residues. V lost 6 bases to trimming and J lost 3 bases; unmatched junction nucleotides: 6. The CDR3, as DNA: TGTGCCAGCAGCAGACTAGCGGGGGCTAACTACGAGCAGTACTTC. Protein sequence: CASSRLAGANYEQYF.